This note documents a single TCR beta chain sequence. This specimen comes from a study of blood T cell repertoires in COVID-19. V was cut by 4 bases and J by 3 bases, with 16 bases left in between. The CDR3 extends over 15 amino acids. Germline V gene lookup returns CDR1 SGDLS and CDR2 YYNGEE. Some clones are missing from TCRdb's copy, which holds only in-frame ones; the method was immunoSEQ multiplex PCR. Of about 220,000 clones listed, 80% are singletons. Material: peripheral blood. The TCR sequence derives from a woman aged 70-85 years with acute or convalescent COVID-19. The chain recombines TRBV9 with TRBJ2-5, with D possibly being TRBD2 (7 bases). This CDR3 reads CASSPPRGGEETQYF. In DNA form, the CDR3 reads TGTGCCAGCAGCCCCCCGAGGGGGGGGGAAGAGACCCAGTACTTC.